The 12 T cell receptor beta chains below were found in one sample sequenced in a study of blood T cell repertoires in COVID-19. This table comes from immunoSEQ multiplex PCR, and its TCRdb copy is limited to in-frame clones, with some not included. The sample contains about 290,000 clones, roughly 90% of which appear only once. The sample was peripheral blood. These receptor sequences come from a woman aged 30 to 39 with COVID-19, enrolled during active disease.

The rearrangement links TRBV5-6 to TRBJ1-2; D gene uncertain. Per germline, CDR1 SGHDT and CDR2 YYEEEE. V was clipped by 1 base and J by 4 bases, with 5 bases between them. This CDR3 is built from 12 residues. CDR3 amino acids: CASSLPSYGYTF. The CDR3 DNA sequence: TGTGCCAGCAGCTTGCCTTCCTATGGCTACACCTTC.

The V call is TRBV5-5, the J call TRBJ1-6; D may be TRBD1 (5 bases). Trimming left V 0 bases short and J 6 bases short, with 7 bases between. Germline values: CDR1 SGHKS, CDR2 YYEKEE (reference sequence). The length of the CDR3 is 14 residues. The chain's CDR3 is CASSLEGPNSPLHF. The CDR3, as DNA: TGTGCCAGCAGCTTGGAGGGGCCTAATTCACCCCTCCACTTT.

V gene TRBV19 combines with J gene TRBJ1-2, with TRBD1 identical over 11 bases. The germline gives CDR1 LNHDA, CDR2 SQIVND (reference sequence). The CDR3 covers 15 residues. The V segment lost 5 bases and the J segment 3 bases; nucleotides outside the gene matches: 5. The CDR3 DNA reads TGTGCCAGTAGTCTTCGGACAGGGGGCGACTATGGCTACACCTTC. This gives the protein CASSLRTGGDYGYTF. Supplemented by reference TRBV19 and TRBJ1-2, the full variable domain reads DGGITQSPKYLFRKEGQNVTLSCEQNLNHDAMYWYRQDPGQGLRLIYYSQIVNDFQKGDIAEGYSVSREKKESFPLTVTSAQKNPTAFYLCASSLRTGGDYGYTFGSGTRLTVV.

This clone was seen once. CDR3 nucleotides: TGCGCCAGCAGCCAAGGAACGGAGGATACGCAGTATTTT. Translated: CASSQGTEDTQYF. The chain carries TRBV4-1 and TRBJ2-3; D not resolved. V shed 1 base and J shed 6 bases, with 8 bases lying between them. The CDR3 spans 13 residues. Germline-derived CDR1 and CDR2 are MGHRA and YSYEKL.

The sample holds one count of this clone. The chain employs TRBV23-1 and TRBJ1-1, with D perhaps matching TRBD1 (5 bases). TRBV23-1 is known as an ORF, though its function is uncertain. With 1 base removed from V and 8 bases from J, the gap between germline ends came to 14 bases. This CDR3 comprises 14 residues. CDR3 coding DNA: TGCGCCAGCAGTCAATGGGGGGGGACCACCGAAGCTTTCTTT. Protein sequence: CASSQWGGTTEAFF.

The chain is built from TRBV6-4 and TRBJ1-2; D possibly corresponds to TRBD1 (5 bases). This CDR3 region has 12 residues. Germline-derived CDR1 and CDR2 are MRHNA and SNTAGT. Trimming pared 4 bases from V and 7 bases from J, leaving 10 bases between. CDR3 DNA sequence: TGTGCCAGCAGTGGTGGGACTTTTGGCTACACCTTC. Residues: CASSGGTFGYTF.

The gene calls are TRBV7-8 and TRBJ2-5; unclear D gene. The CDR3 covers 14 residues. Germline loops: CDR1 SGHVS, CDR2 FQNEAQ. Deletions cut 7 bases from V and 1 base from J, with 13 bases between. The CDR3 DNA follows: TGTGCCAGCAATACACAATTAACCCAAGAGACCCAGTACTTC. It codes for CASNTQLTQETQYF.

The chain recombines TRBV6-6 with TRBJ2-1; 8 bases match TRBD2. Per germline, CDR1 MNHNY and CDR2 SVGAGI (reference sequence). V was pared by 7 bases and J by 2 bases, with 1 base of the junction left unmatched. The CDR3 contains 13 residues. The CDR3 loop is CASKLAAYNEQFF. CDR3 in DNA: TGTGCCAGCAAACTAGCGGCCTACAATGAGCAGTTCTTC.

CDR3 nucleotides: TGTGCCAGCAGCCGGGTGGGTTCCGGGACAGGGTATGGCTACACCTTC. Residues: CASSRVGSGTGYGYTF. The V call is TRBV14, the J call TRBJ1-2; TRBD1 aligns across 9 bases. V shed 4 bases and J 5 bases; nucleotides not matched to a gene: 11. This CDR3 is 16 amino acids long. Per the germline V gene, CDR1 is SGHDN and CDR2 is FVKESK.

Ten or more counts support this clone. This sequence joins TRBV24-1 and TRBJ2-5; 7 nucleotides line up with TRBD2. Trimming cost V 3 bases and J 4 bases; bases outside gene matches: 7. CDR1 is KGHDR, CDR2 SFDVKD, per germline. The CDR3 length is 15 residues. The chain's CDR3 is CATSDPSGEGETQYF. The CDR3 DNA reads TGTGCCACCAGTGATCCAAGCGGGGAAGGAGAGACCCAGTACTTC.

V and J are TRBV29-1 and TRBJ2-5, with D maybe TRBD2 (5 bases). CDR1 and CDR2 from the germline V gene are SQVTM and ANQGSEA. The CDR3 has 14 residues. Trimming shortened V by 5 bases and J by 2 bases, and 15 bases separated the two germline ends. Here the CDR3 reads CSVSGKVRQETQYF. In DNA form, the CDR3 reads TGCAGCGTTTCGGGGAAAGTTCGGCAAGAGACCCAGTACTTC.

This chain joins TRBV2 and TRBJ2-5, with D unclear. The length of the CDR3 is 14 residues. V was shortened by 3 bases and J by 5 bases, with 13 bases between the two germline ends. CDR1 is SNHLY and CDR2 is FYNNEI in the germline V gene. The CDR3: CASSERSVWETQYF. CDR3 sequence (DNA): TGTGCCAGCAGTGAGAGGTCTGTCTGGGAGACCCAGTACTTC.